Each of the 2 T cell receptor beta chains below was sequenced from the same sample in a study of T cell clonality in common variable immunodeficiency. TCRdb keeps only in-frame clones here, not all; method: immunoSEQ multiplex PCR. Sampling found about 34,000 clones, none seen once. Sequenced input: peripheral blood mononuclear cells. These receptor sequences come from a person between 18 and 70 years old in good health.

This clone was found many times. From the germline J gene comes the end of the CDR3, since the read stops 3 residues before it. The rearrangement links TRBV20-1 to TRBJ2-7; D not resolved. Per the germline V gene, CDR1 is DFQATT and CDR2 is SNEGSKA (reference sequence). This CDR3 spans 13 amino acids. V was shortened by 4 bases and J by 5 bases, with 15 bases between the two germline ends. CDR3 loop: CSAKAGPRDEQYF. The sequenced CDR3 bases are TGCAGTGCTAAAGCCGGCCCAAGGGACGAG.

The table lists this clone with many counts. The read gets to within 3 residues of the CDR3 end, and the germline J gene fills in the rest. The chain joins TRBV7-2 to TRBJ2-7; D uncertain. CDR3 length equals 12 residues. Germline CDR1 reads SGHTA; CDR2 reads FQGNSA. V lost 3 bases to trimming and J lost 4 bases, with 7 bases between them. The chain's CDR3 is CASSLLGYEQYF. Incomplete CDR3 DNA: TGTGCCAGCAGCTTGCTAGGTTACGAG. Supplemented by reference TRBV7-2 and TRBJ2-7, the full variable domain reads GAGVSQSPSNKVTEKGKDVELRCDPISGHTALYWYRQSLGQGLEFLIYFQGNSAPDKSGLPSDRFSAERTGGSVSTLTIQRTQQEDSAVYLCASSLLGYEQYFGPGTRLTVT.